This T cell receptor (beta chain) was sequenced during a study of cytomegalovirus exposure and HLA in healthy donors. In the PCR, 60 Vbeta and 13 Jbeta primers were used. Produced via immunoSEQ multiplex PCR; TCRdb's table is partial and in-frame only. The sample holds 150,000 to 180,000 clones, approximately 80% seen once. Germline V gene sequence: CDR1 PRHDT, CDR2 FYEKMQ (reference sequence). This CDR3 has 13 amino acids. The V and J ends lost 2 bases and 6 bases, in that order; junction bases with no gene match: 2. The receptor was isolated from a woman in her forties in good health and CMV-seronegative. The chain joins TRBV13 to TRBJ2-3, with TRBD2 matching over 7 bases. The sequenced sample was PBMCs. The CDR3, as DNA: TGTGCCAGCAGCTTAACTAGCGTTGATACGCAGTATTTT. The encoded protein is CASSLTSVDTQYF.